This T cell receptor (beta chain) was captured in a study of response to subunit inactivated influenza vaccine. In the case of this clonotype: Its antigen is undetermined.

General observations from the study: It was the authors' suggestion that each seasonal influenza vaccination recruits few new T cells.

TCRdb itself ran the RT-PCR reads through MiXCR, one entry per CDR3 protein. The table lists about 520,000 distinct CDR3 sequences, roughly 25% of them singletons, with approximately 2% in the top ten. V shed 3 bases and J shed 8 bases, with 17 bases lying between them. CDR3 length: 15 amino acids. Germline V gene sequence: CDR1 SGHDN, CDR2 FVKESK. The chain joins TRBV14 to TRBJ2-1, with D possibly being TRBD2 (6 bases). This sample comprised CD4+ T cells sorted from PBMCs, obtained less than 6 days after vaccination. The sequence was obtained from a man aged 50-59 years who received an inactivated influenza vaccine. The CDR3 region has the DNA TGTGCCAGCAGCCAGCAGATAAGCAGGGACTATGAGCAGTTCTTC. Its protein product is CASSQQISRDYEQFF.